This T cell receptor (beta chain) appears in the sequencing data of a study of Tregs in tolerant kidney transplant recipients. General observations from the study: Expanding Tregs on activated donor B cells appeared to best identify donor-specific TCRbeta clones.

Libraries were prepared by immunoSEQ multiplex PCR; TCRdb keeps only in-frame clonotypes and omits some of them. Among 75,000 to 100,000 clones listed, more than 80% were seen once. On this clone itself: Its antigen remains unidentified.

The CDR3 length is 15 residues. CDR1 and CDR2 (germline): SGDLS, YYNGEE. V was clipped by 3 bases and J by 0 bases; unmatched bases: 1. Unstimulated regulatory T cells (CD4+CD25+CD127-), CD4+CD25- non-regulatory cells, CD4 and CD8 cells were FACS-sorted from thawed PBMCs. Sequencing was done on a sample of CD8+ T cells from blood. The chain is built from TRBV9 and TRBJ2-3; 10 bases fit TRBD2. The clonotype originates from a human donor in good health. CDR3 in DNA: TGTGCCAGCAGCGCTAGCGGGGGTAGCACAGATACGCAGTATTTT. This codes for CASSASGGSTDTQYF.